Shown below are 12 T cell receptor beta chains from a single sample sequenced in a study of T cell repertoires in cytomegalovirus infection. Their recognized antigens are unknown. TCRdb independently ran MiXCR on the reads; one entry per CDR3 protein. The sample comprises some 320,000 distinct CDR3 sequences, about 28% of which are singletons, and 20% rests with the top ten. This material consisted of cultured PBMCs, taken from culture after CMV antigen stimulation. The receptor set was obtained from a human donor in good health (CMV status not recorded). Some clones in this sample may be carry-over from other donors' samples.

V usage is TRBV29-1 and J usage is TRBJ2-1; tentative D call: TRBD1 (5 bases). Germline V gene data show CDR1 as SQVTM and CDR2 as ANQGSEA. The CDR3 length is 11 residues. Trimming cost V 4 bases and J 5 bases, with 6 bases left between them. In DNA form, the CDR3 reads TGCAGCGTTGGCAGGGACAATGAGCAGTTCTTC. Translation: CSVGRDNEQFF.

This clonotype was counted between two and nine times. The chain has TRBV4-2 and TRBJ2-3; TRBD1 aligns across 9 bases. With V trimmed by 0 bases and J by 3 bases, 4 bases remained unmatched. This CDR3 is 16 amino acids long. Germline-derived CDR1 and CDR2 are LGHNA and YNFKEQ. The CDR3 spells CASSQDTGGLTDTQYF. CDR3 nucleotide sequence: TGTGCCAGCAGCCAAGATACAGGGGGCTTAACAGATACGCAGTATTTT.

The chain carries TRBV6-8 and TRBJ1-2; D unresolved. The CDR3 totals 12 residues. Trimming removed 7 bases at V and 4 bases at J, with 10 bases between. Germline V gives CDR1 MNHGY, CDR2 SAAAGT. CDR3 coding DNA: TGTGCCAGCACAGACTTTCGCTATGGCTACACCTTC. It translates to CASTDFRYGYTF.

The chain uses TRBV18 and TRBJ1-1, with D tentatively TRBD1 (5 bases). V was shortened by 0 bases and J by 3 bases, with 5 bases between the two germline ends. Germline V CDR1 and CDR2: KGHSH, LQKENI. The CDR3 is 13 residues long. The CDR3 DNA reads TGTGCCAGCTCACCACCAGGGGACACTGAAGCTTTCTTT. This gives the protein CASSPPGDTEAFF.

This clonotype was counted a few times. The chain uses TRBV7-6 and TRBJ2-2; D perhaps matches TRBD2 (5 bases). Trimming shortened V by 5 bases and J by 11 bases, and 21 bases separated the two germline ends. CDR3 length equals 15 residues. Germline CDR1 SGHVS, CDR2 FNYEAQ. CDR3 in DNA: TGTGCCAGCAGCCTCCCACCGGGGTACGCTACTGAGCTGTTTTTT. It is translated as CASSLPPGYATELFF.

The table lists this clonotype with a few counts. The V gene is TRBV7-6, the J gene TRBJ1-1, with D unclear. The CDR3 is made up of 12 amino acids. The germline CDR1 and CDR2 sequences are SGHVS and FNYEAQ. V shed 5 bases and J shed 6 bases, with 10 bases lying between them. Here the CDR3 DNA reads TGTGCCAGCAGCCTGGGAGCCGCTGAAGCTTTCTTT. It yields the protein CASSLGAAEAFF.

The DNA for the CDR3 is TGTGCCAGCAGTTTAAAATTGGACAGCCGATTTTATGGCTACACCTTC. Its translation: CASSLKLDSRFYGYTF. The chain is built from TRBV27 and TRBJ1-2; D perhaps matches TRBD1 (6 bases). From germline, CDR1 is MNHEY and CDR2 SMNVEV (reference sequence). V was cut by 2 bases and J by 5 bases, with 18 bases left in between. The CDR3 loop spans 16 amino acids.

This clonotype was observed at least ten times. This chain links TRBV7-2 with TRBJ1-4; D is unresolved. V was cut by 3 bases and J by 0 bases, with 17 bases left in between. Germline V CDR1 and CDR2: SGHTA, FQGNSA. There are 18 residues in the CDR3. As DNA, the CDR3 is TGTGCCAGCAGCTTGATCCAGGTCTCTCTTGCAACTAATGAAAAACTGTTTTTT. Translated, it gives CASSLIQVSLATNEKLFF.

This clonotype was counted between two and nine times. The chain uses TRBV27 and TRBJ2-1; TRBD2 matches at 8 bases. The germline gives CDR1 MNHEY, CDR2 SMNVEV (reference sequence). The CDR3 loop spans 15 amino acids. With V trimmed by 5 bases and J by 8 bases, 11 bases remained unmatched. The CDR3 nucleotides are TGTGCCAGCAGTGTCCCGGGACTAGGCTATGATGAGCAGTTCTTC. This codes for CASSVPGLGYDEQFF.

The chain has TRBV7-3 and TRBJ2-1; TRBD2 agrees at 8 bases. This CDR3 region has 16 residues. Trimming removed 1 base from V and 10 bases from J; junction bases left unmatched: 12. Germline loops: CDR1 SGHTA, CDR2 FQGTGA. The CDR3 reads CASSLSVRGGGGEQFF. CDR3 DNA sequence: TGTGCCAGCAGCTTAAGTGTACGGGGGGGGGGGGGGGAGCAGTTCTTC.

This rearrangement joins TRBV28 to TRBJ2-1, with 11 bases identical to TRBD2. CDR1 is MDHEN and CDR2 is SYDVKM in the germline V gene. With 7 bases clipped from V and 9 bases from J, the junction kept 23 bases outside the gene matches. The CDR3 is made up of 19 amino acids. The CDR3 coding sequence is TGTGCCAGCACTACCCTATTCGTCTCCGGGACTAGCGGCGTTTCTGAGCAGTTCTTC. This translates into CASTTLFVSGTSGVSEQFF.

This clonotype has just a few counts. The CDR3 region is CASREGFREQFF. The CDR3 coding sequence is TGTGCCAGCAGGGAGGGATTCAGGGAGCAGTTCTTC. The chain employs TRBV7-9 and TRBJ2-1; D is perhaps TRBD2 (6 bases). The CDR3 is 12 residues long. V was clipped by 6 bases and J by 10 bases, with 13 bases between them. Germline CDR1 is SEHNR and CDR2 is FQNEAQ (reference sequence).